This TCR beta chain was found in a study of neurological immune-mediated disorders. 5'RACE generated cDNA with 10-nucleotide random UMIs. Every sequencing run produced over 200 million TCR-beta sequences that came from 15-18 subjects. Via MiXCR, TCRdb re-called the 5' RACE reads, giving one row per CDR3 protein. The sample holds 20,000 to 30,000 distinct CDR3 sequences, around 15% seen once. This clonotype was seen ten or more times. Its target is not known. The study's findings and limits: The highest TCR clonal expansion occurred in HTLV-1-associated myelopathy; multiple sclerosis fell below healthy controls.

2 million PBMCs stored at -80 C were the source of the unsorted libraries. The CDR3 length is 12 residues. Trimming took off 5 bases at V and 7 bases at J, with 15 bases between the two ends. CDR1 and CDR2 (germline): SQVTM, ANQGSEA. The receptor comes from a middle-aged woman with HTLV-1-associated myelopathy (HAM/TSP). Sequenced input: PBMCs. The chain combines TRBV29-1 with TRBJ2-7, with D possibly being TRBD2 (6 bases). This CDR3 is CSVLGGPGEQYF. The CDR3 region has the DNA TGCAGCGTTTTAGGAGGGCCGGGTGAGCAGTACTTC.